The 2 T cell receptor beta chains listed next were all sequenced from one sample in a study of neurological immune-mediated disorders. TCRdb re-called the 5' RACE reads with MiXCR, one entry per CDR3 protein. The sample contains roughly 70,000 distinct CDR3 sequences, roughly 4.9% of which appear only once. Sequenced input: PBMCs. These receptors were taken from a woman in her seventies with multiple sclerosis.

This clonotype was observed many times. The V gene is TRBV6-5, the J gene TRBJ1-1; D is undetermined. The germline V gene has CDR1 MNHEY and CDR2 SVGAGI. The V and J ends lost 6 bases and 5 bases respectively, with 13 bases between them. The CDR3 runs to 13 residues. The CDR3 here is CASSSTDGTEAFF. The CDR3 DNA is TGTGCCAGCAGCTCAACGGACGGTACTGAAGCTTTCTTT.

At least ten counts were recorded for this clonotype. The chain combines TRBV9 with TRBJ2-5; D might be TRBD2 (7 bases). The V end lost 7 bases, the J end lost 5 bases, and 18 bases lay between the germline ends. Germline V gene data show CDR1 as SGDLS and CDR2 as YYNGEE. CDR3 length equals 14 residues. In DNA form, the CDR3 reads TGTGCCAGCTCCAGGGGAGGGGTGGCGGAGACCCAGTACTTC. It translates to CASSRGGVAETQYF. The full variable domain, completed using reference TRBV9 and TRBJ2-5, is DSGVTQTPKHLITATGQRVTLRCSPRSGDLSVYWYQQSLDQGLQFLIQYYNGEERAKGNILERFSAQQFPDLHSELNLSSLELGDSALYFCASSRGGVAETQYFGPGTRLLVL.